Presented here are 28 T cell receptor beta chains from one specimen sequenced in a study of cytomegalovirus exposure and HLA in healthy donors. PCR was performed using 60 Vbeta and 13 Jbeta primers. Data came from immunoSEQ multiplex PCR; TCRdb stores just in-frame clones and leaves some out. The data contain around 120,000 clones, over 70% of them singletons. The sequencing sample was made of PBMCs. Source of these receptors: a woman aged 40 to 50 in good health and CMV-seronegative.

This chain links TRBV7-9 with TRBJ2-7; 11 bases line up with TRBD1. This CDR3 is built from 12 residues. CDR1 and CDR2 from the germline V gene are SEHNR and FQNEAQ (reference sequence). V shed 10 bases and J 7 bases; nucleotides not matched to a gene: 6. The CDR3 is CATDRGPREQYF. The CDR3 DNA follows: TGTGCCACGGACAGGGGGCCTAGGGAGCAGTACTTC.

The V call is TRBV5-1, the J call TRBJ2-1; 8 nucleotides agree with TRBD1. CDR1 and CDR2 (germline): SGHRS, YFSETQ. The CDR3 spans 18 residues. With 4 bases clipped from V and 0 bases from J, the junction kept 12 bases outside the gene matches. In nucleotides, the CDR3 is TGCGCCAGCAGCCCTGCTCTTCTTACAGGGGGCTCCTACAATGAGCAGTTCTTC. This translates into CASSPALLTGGSYNEQFF. Looking up the rest from reference TRBV5-1 and TRBJ2-1 gives the full variable domain: KAGVTQTPRYLIKTRGQQVTLSCSPISGHRSVSWYQQTPGQGLQFLFEYFSETQRNKGNFPGRFSGRQFSNSRSEMNVSTLELGDSALYLCASSPALLTGGSYNEQFFGPGTRLTVL.

The CDR3: CATPRRTGRGDTQYF. In nucleotides, the CDR3 is TGTGCCACCCCTCGCCGGACAGGGCGTGGAGATACGCAGTATTTT. The chain links TRBV27 to TRBJ2-3; 8 bases line up with TRBD1. This CDR3 region has 15 residues. Germline V gene data show CDR1 as MNHEY and CDR2 as SMNVEV (reference sequence). J was trimmed by 5 bases and V by 10 bases; bases with no gene match: 14.

V is TRBV9 and J is TRBJ1-5; 8 nucleotides match TRBD1. Germline values: CDR1 SGDLS, CDR2 YYNGEE. Trimming removed 0 bases from V and 4 bases from J; junction bases left unmatched: 3. The CDR3 runs to 15 residues. The CDR3: CASSVAGTGNQPQHF. As DNA, the CDR3 is TGTGCCAGCAGCGTAGCCGGGACAGGTAATCAGCCCCAGCATTTT.

This clone came up once. The chain recombines TRBV10-1 with TRBJ2-7, with 8 positions matching TRBD2. In germline, CDR1 is WNHNN, CDR2 SYGVQD (reference sequence). The CDR3 runs to 14 residues. The ends lost 7 bases at V and 1 base at J; junction bases unmatched: 6. Here the CDR3 DNA reads TGCGCCAGCAATATAGCGGGGACATCCTACGAGCAGTACTTC. It is translated as CASNIAGTSYEQYF.

The chain carries TRBV5-1 and TRBJ1-4, with 9 bases aligning to TRBD1. V trimming: 2 bases; J trimming: 8 bases; junction bases outside the gene matches: 7. CDR1 is SGHRS and CDR2 is YFSETQ in the germline V gene. The CDR3 is made up of 15 amino acids. CDR3 sequence (DNA): TGCGCCAGCAGCTTCCTAGGGACAGGGACGGAAAAACTGTTTTTT. Translation gives CASSFLGTGTEKLFF.

This clone was counted a few times. The chain uses TRBV5-1 and TRBJ2-3, with 8 bases aligning to TRBD2. V was pared by 4 bases and J by 4 bases, with 11 bases of the junction left unmatched. Per the germline V gene, CDR1 is SGHRS and CDR2 is YFSETQ. The length of the CDR3 is 16 residues. The chain's CDR3 is CASSGAAGGVADTQYF. In DNA form, the CDR3 reads TGCGCCAGCAGCGGGGCGGCGGGAGGCGTTGCAGATACGCAGTATTTT.

The rearrangement links TRBV9 to TRBJ1-2; D is uncertain. V was trimmed by 3 bases and J by 5 bases, leaving 14 bases between them. There are 14 residues in the CDR3. Per the germline V gene, CDR1 is SGDLS and CDR2 is YYNGEE. The CDR3 sequence is CASSEGGTGYGYTF. CDR3 nucleotide sequence: TGTGCCAGCAGCGAAGGAGGTACGGGGTATGGCTACACCTTC.

The rearrangement links TRBV5-8 to TRBJ2-7; D perhaps matches TRBD2 (5 bases). Trimming stripped 0 bases from V and 12 bases from J, with 13 bases between. This CDR3 contains 12 residues. The V gene's germline CDR1 is SGHTS and CDR2 YDEGEE. DNA for the CDR3: TGTGCCAGCAGCTTGGAAGCCCAACGGGGGTACTTC. This translates into CASSLEAQRGYF.

The rearrangement joins TRBV5-1 to TRBJ2-3, with 11 positions matching TRBD2. Germline lookup yields CDR1 SGHRS and CDR2 YFSETQ. J was trimmed by 8 bases and V by 4 bases; bases with no gene match: 12. This CDR3 spans 16 amino acids. The CDR3: CASSVSTSGVPRTQYF. Here the CDR3 DNA reads TGCGCCAGCAGCGTCTCGACTAGCGGGGTCCCCCGTACGCAGTATTTT.

A few counts support this clone. The genes are TRBV7-2 and TRBJ2-7; a possible D gene is TRBD2 (6 bases). CDR3 size: 14 residues. Trimming took 9 bases from V and 0 from J, leaving 15 bases between them. CDR1 is SGHTA, CDR2 FQGNSA, per germline. The CDR3 loop is CASSGSLSSYEQYF. CDR3 in DNA: TGTGCCAGTTCCGGGAGTTTGAGCTCCTACGAGCAGTACTTC.

V gene TRBV10-3 combines with J gene TRBJ2-6; 7 bases match TRBD1. The length of the CDR3 is 14 residues. Germline CDR1 is ENHRY and CDR2 is SYGVKD. V was clipped by 10 bases and J by 2 bases; unmatched bases: 5. The CDR3 protein is CATAQGAGANVLTF. The CDR3 nucleotides are TGTGCCACGGCCCAGGGGGCTGGGGCCAACGTCCTGACTTTC.

This chain connects TRBV13 to TRBJ2-7; 7 nucleotides match TRBD1. The CDR3 loop spans 14 amino acids. After removal of 4 bases from V and 6 bases from J, the junction contained 9 bases not matched to a gene. Germline values: CDR1 PRHDT, CDR2 FYEKMQ (reference sequence). The CDR3 is CASSSGGTAIEQYF. CDR3 in DNA: TGTGCCAGCAGCTCAGGGGGTACAGCTATCGAGCAGTACTTC. The entire variable domain, with the rest obtained from reference TRBV13 and TRBJ2-7, is as follows: AAGVIQSPRHLIKEKRETATLKCYPIPRHDTVYWYQQGPGQDPQFLISFYEKMQSDKGSIPDRFSAQQFSDYHSELNMSSLELGDSALYFCASSSGGTAIEQYFGPGTRLTVT.

Notes on this clone: Its ends do not fully match the called genes, so a read error is possible. The chain joins TRBV19 to TRBJ2-4; D is possibly TRBD1 (6 bases). Germline assignment: CDR1 LNHDA and CDR2 SQIVND (reference sequence). The CDR3 loop spans 14 amino acids. CDR3 protein: CASSDRDMRNSQYF. CDR3 nucleotide sequence: TGTGCCAGTAGCGACCGGGACATGAGGAACAGTCAGTACTTC.

Details on this clone: Compared with germline, one end of the junction differs, possibly owing to a read error. The sample has other DNA sequences that encode this CDR3 too. This chain links TRBV6-5 with TRBJ2-7; 11 nucleotides align to TRBD2. Germline-derived CDR1 and CDR2 are MNHEY and SVGAGI. The CDR3 contains 13 residues. The CDR3 protein is CARKEGLADEQYF. In DNA, the CDR3 is TGCGCCCGAAAAGAGGGACTAGCGGACGAGCAGTACTTC.

CDR3 nucleotides: TGTGCCAGCAGTGAGTCTGCGGAGACCCAGTACTTC. Amino acids: CASSESAETQYF. The chain has TRBV25-1 and TRBJ2-5; D uncertain. The CDR3 consists of 12 residues. Germline-derived CDR1 and CDR2 are MGHDK and SYGVNS. Trimming removed 3 bases from V and 5 bases from J, with 7 bases in between.

The rearrangement uses TRBV5-7 and TRBJ2-7, with a weak D call TRBD2 (6 bases). TRBV5-7 is sorted into the ORF group, with uncertain function. The ends were cut back, 4 bases at V and 7 bases at J, with 21 bases in the middle. This CDR3 region has 15 residues. The CDR3 protein is CASSPTGLPRLEQYF. The CDR3, as DNA: TGTGCCAGCAGCCCAACGGGACTCCCTCGTTTGGAGCAGTACTTC.

V usage is TRBV5-1 and J usage is TRBJ1-2; 7 nucleotides match TRBD1. Germline trimming cut 0 bases from V and 6 bases from J; bases unmatched to any gene: 2. The germline CDR1 and CDR2 sequences are SGHRS and YFSETQ. The CDR3 covers 13 residues. The DNA of the CDR3 is TGCGCCAGCAGCTTGGCGACAGGGAATGGCTACACCTTC. Translation gives CASSLATGNGYTF.

CDR3 coding DNA: TGTGCCAGCACCCAGCGCGGGGGGAGCACTGAAGCTTTCTTT. Translated, it gives CASTQRGGSTEAFF. V is TRBV5-4 and J is TRBJ1-1, with D possibly TRBD1 on 5 matching bases. Germline CDR1 and CDR2: SGHNT and YYREEE (reference sequence). The V and J ends lost 6 bases and 4 bases respectively, with 16 bases between them. CDR3 length: 14 residues.

The V gene is TRBV19, the J gene TRBJ1-5; TRBD1 is a possible D gene (5 bases). The CDR3 is 14 residues long. Germline values: CDR1 LNHDA, CDR2 SQIVND (reference sequence). Deletions cut 4 bases from V and 3 bases from J, with 10 bases between. The CDR3 coding sequence is TGTGCCAGTAGTACAGGGCCCATCAATCAGCCCCAGCATTTT. It encodes CASSTGPINQPQHF.

V gene TRBV5-4 combines with J gene TRBJ2-5, with TRBD2 identical over 10 bases. The V gene's germline CDR1 is SGHNT and CDR2 YYREEE (reference sequence). This CDR3 has 15 amino acids. The J segment lost 1 base and the V segment lost 4 bases, leaving 4 bases of the junction unmatched. CDR3 residues: CASSLWTSGQETQYF. CDR3 sequence (DNA): TGTGCCAGCAGCCTTTGGACTAGCGGCCAAGAGACCCAGTACTTC.

This chain connects TRBV5-1 to TRBJ2-5; D is perhaps TRBD2 (6 bases). Germline assignment: CDR1 SGHRS and CDR2 YFSETQ. V was trimmed by 3 bases and J by 5 bases, leaving 11 bases between them. The CDR3 is 13 amino acids. CDR3 in amino acids: CASSSRRVETQYF. The CDR3 nucleotides read TGCGCCAGCAGCTCCCGGAGGGTGGAGACCCAGTACTTC.

In DNA, the CDR3 is TGTGCCAGCAGCCCCACGGCGGGAGGGACCTACGAGCAGTACTTC. Translating it yields CASSPTAGGTYEQYF. The rearrangement uses TRBV28 and TRBJ2-7; 9 bases fit TRBD2. With V trimmed by 6 bases and J by 2 bases, 8 bases remained unmatched. CDR3 size: 15 residues. Per germline, CDR1 MDHEN and CDR2 SYDVKM. Filled out from reference TRBV28 and TRBJ2-7, the complete variable domain reads DVKVTQSSRYLVKRTGEKVFLECVQDMDHENMFWYRQDPGLGLRLIYFSYDVKMKEKGDIPEGYSVSREKKERFSLILESASTNQTSMYLCASSPTAGGTYEQYFGPGTRLTVT.

The CDR3 DNA follows: TGTGCCAGCAGTACCACAGCGGGACAGGGCCTCTACGAGCAGTACTTC. As protein: CASSTTAGQGLYEQYF. The rearrangement links TRBV28 to TRBJ2-7, with 9 bases lining up with TRBD1. CDR1 and CDR2 from the germline V gene are MDHEN and SYDVKM. This CDR3 is 16 amino acids long. Losses at the gene ends were 5 bases for V and 3 bases for J; bases not matched to a gene: 11.

The chain couples TRBV6-4 to TRBJ2-3, with 7 bases matching TRBD2. Germline V gene lookup returns CDR1 MRHNA and CDR2 SNTAGT. Trimming cost V 5 bases and J 7 bases; bases outside gene matches: 3. The CDR3 totals 12 residues. The CDR3 DNA is TGTGCCAGCAGTCCCGGGGGGTATACGCAGTATTTT. It translates to CASSPGGYTQYF.

CDR3 region: CASSQGLAGAANEQFF. Here the CDR3 DNA reads TGTGCCAGCAGTCAGGGACTAGCGGGAGCGGCAAATGAGCAGTTCTTC. The chain employs TRBV27 and TRBJ2-1; TRBD2 agrees at 14 bases. The CDR3 runs 16 residues. With V trimmed by 5 bases and J by 7 bases, 7 bases remained unmatched. Germline V gene sequence: CDR1 MNHEY, CDR2 SMNVEV (reference sequence).

J is TRBJ2-5 and V is TRBV6-5; D perhaps matches TRBD1 (6 bases). Gene TRBJ2-7 matches the end of the DNA better, so the J call may be wrong. The CDR3 extends over 13 amino acids. Germline assignment: CDR1 MNHEY and CDR2 SVGAGI. In DNA, the CDR3 is TGTGCCAGCAGTGGGGACACGCCCTACGAGCAGTACTTC. Protein product: CASSGDTPYEQYF.

This chain uses TRBV9 with TRBJ2-6; D not certain. Germline assignment: CDR1 SGDLS and CDR2 YYNGEE. The CDR3 runs to 15 residues. V was shortened by 4 bases and J by 0 bases, with 8 bases between the two germline ends. The CDR3 DNA reads TGTGCCAGCAGCCCCGGTACCTCTGGGGCCAACGTCCTGACTTTC. It codes for CASSPGTSGANVLTF.